The 5 T cell receptor beta chains listed next were all sequenced from one sample in a study of identical twins. TCRdb passed the 5' RACE reads through MiXCR, listing each CDR3 protein once. This sample has more than 350,000 distinct CDR3 sequences, with around 9% found just once. Sequencing was done on a sample of naive T cells sorted from blood. These receptors came from a woman aged 45-65 years in good health.

This clonotype was counted between two and nine times. The chain has TRBV9 and TRBJ2-6, with 8 bases fitting TRBD2. This CDR3 has 17 residues. The germline gives CDR1 SGDLS, CDR2 YYNGEE. V dropped 6 bases and J dropped 4; count of bases not matched to a gene: 12. The chain's CDR3 is CASTRGSGTSGANVLTF. Written as DNA, the CDR3 is TGTGCCAGCACGCGGGGTAGCGGGACCTCCGGGGCCAACGTCCTGACTTTC.

This clonotype appeared a few times. This chain's CDR3 is CSVGLSGNTIYF. The CDR3 DNA follows: TGCAGCGTTGGTCTTTCTGGAAACACCATATATTTT. The genes are TRBV29-1 and TRBJ1-3; D not certain. The germline V gene encodes CDR1 SQVTM and CDR2 ANQGSEA. Deletions cut 4 bases from V and 1 base from J, with 5 bases between. This CDR3 region has 12 residues.

The rearrangement joins TRBV12-3 or TRBV12-4 to TRBJ2-3; D gene uncertain. The V end lost 1 base, the J end lost 4 bases, and 9 bases lay between the germline ends. This CDR3 has 14 amino acids. This CDR3 is CASSLEGSSDTQYF. DNA of the CDR3: TGTGCCAGCAGTTTAGAGGGTAGCTCAGATACGCAGTATTTT.

This clonotype was recorded many times. This chain links TRBV5-1 with TRBJ2-5; the match to TRBD2 covers 11 bases. CDR1 and CDR2 (germline): SGHRS, YFSETQ. V gave up 5 bases and J gave up 3 bases; unmatched junction bases: 6. CDR3 size: 15 residues. In DNA form, the CDR3 reads TGCGCCAGCAGACCATCACTAGCGGGAGAAGAGACCCAGTACTTC. Translated: CASRPSLAGEETQYF.

This clonotype showed up just a few times. J is TRBJ2-1 and V is TRBV12-3 or TRBV12-4; TRBD1 might be the D (6 bases). V lost 7 bases to trimming and J lost 7 bases, with 14 bases between them. The CDR3 has 13 residues. The CDR3 region is CASNQGQGNEQFF. The CDR3 bases are TGTGCCAGCAACCAGGGGCAGGGGAATGAGCAGTTCTTC.